The rows below give T cell receptor beta chains drawn from one sample of a study of shared clonotypes between healthy human individuals. TCRdb's table, derived via immunoSEQ multiplex PCR, lists solely in-frame clones and lacks some. The data contain around 1.9 million clones, about 93% of them singletons. Sequencing input: naive CD8+ T cells from PBMCs. All receptors come from a man younger than 35 in good health. Some clones in this sample may be carry-over from other donors' samples. Both conserved end residues are part of each CDR3. The D gene is left open where the match is weak. Part of the rows lack a size; the others show once, few, many or a class for expanded clones.

>TRBJ2-1|TRBD1|NA|TRBV9
TGTGCCAGCAGTTCGGGACAGGGGGGTTCCTACAATGAGCAGTTCTTC
CASSSGQGGSYNEQFF
>TRBJ2-7|NA|NA|TRBV25-1
TGTGCCAGCAGTGTAATGAACGAGCAGTACTTC
CASSVMNEQYF
>TRBJ1-6|NA|NA|TRBV4-1
TGCGCCAGCAGCCAACAGAGCTCCTATAATTCACCCCTCCACTTT
CASSQQSSYNSPLHF
>TRBJ1-2|TRBD1|NA|TRBV27
TGTGCCAGCAGTCCGGGACAGGGGTATGGCTACACCTTC
CASSPGQGYGYTF
>TRBJ2-3|TRBD1|NA|TRBV2
TGTGCCAGTCCTCCGGGACAGGACCAACAAAATACGCAGTATTTT
CASPPGQDQQNTQYF
>TRBJ1-5|NA|NA|TRBV28
TGTGCCAGCAGTCTGTACCCGGGAGGCAATCAGCCCCAGCATTTT
CASSLYPGGNQPQHF
>TRBJ2-5|TRBD2|NA|TRBV5-6
TGTGCCAGCAGCTTGGCGGGCGGGGGGCAAGAGACCCAGTACTTC
CASSLAGGGQETQYF
>TRBJ2-7|NA|NA|TRBV13
TGTGCCAGCAGCTTAGGGCCTCGGGGCCCGTCAGGTGAGCAGTACTTC
CASSLGPRGPSGEQYF
>TRBJ1-3|NA|NA|TRBV4-3
TGCGCCAGCAGCCAAGATATTTCAGGGGCCTTCGGAAACACCATATATTTT
CASSQDISGAFGNTIYF
>TRBJ1-1|NA|few|TRBV27
TGTGCCAGTATGACAGGGAACACTGAAGCTTTCTTT
CASMTGNTEAFF
>TRBJ2-1|TRBD2|NA|TRBV9
TGTGCCAGCAGCGACGCGAGCGGGACTTACAATGAGCAGTTCTTC
CASSDASGTYNEQFF
>TRBJ2-7|NA|NA|TRBV28
TGTGCCAGCAGTTTTGGCAGGGCCGAGCAGTACTTC
CASSFGRAEQYF
>TRBJ1-4|NA|NA|TRBV2
TGTGCCAGCAGGGACGGGACCCGGGGTGAAAAACTGTTTTTT
CASRDGTRGEKLFF
>TRBJ1-3|NA|NA|TRBV11-2
TGTGCCAGCAGCTTGCTGAGGGGCCAGAGCTCTGGAAACACCATATATTTT
CASSLLRGQSSGNTIYF
>TRBJ2-5|TRBD1|NA|TRBV13
TGTGCCAGCAGCTGGACAGGCAAGACCCAGTACTTC
CASSWTGKTQYF
>TRBJ1-4|TRBD1|NA|TRBV18
TGTGCCAGCTCACCCGAGGACAGGACGAATGAAAAACTGTTTTTT
CASSPEDRTNEKLFF
>TRBJ1-5|NA|NA|TRBV28
TGTGCCAGCAGTTTAAACGAGTGGGGGAGCAATCAGCCCCAGCATTTT
CASSLNEWGSNQPQHF
>TRBJ2-3|NA|NA|TRBV27
TGTGCCAGCAGTGAGGGTGGATGGGGCACAGATACGCAGTATTTT
CASSEGGWGTDTQYF
>TRBJ2-1|TRBD2|once|TRBV28
TGTGCCAGCAGTCCCATCCGGGAGCGGGGGCGGATAAGCTCCTACAATGAGCAGTTCTTC
CASSPIRERGRISSYNEQFF
>TRBJ2-7|NA|NA|TRBV18
TGTGCCAGCTCACCTACCCCCGCAGGCCCAACCTACGAGCAGTACTTC
CASSPTPAGPTYEQYF
>TRBJ2-2|TRBD2|once|TRBV28
TGTGCCAGCAGTTTTTTGGCTAGCGGGAGCTCTTACACCGGGGAGCTGTTTTTT
CASSFLASGSSYTGELFF
>TRBJ2-1|NA|NA|TRBV9
TGTGCCAGCAGCGCCACCTCCGAGGCTCCTACGAGCTCCTACAATGAGCAGTTCTTC
CASSATSEAPTSSYNEQFF
>TRBJ2-5|TRBD1|NA|TRBV19
TGTGCCAGCGGACAGGGTACCCCCTGTATTGAGTCCCAAGAGACCCAGTACTTC
CASGQGTPCIESQETQYF
>TRBJ2-4|NA|NA|TRBV27
TGTGCCAGCAGTTTATCGTTGGGTAGCGCAACCAAAAACATTCAGTACTTC
CASSLSLGSATKNIQYF
>TRBJ1-1|NA|NA|TRBV14
TGTGCCAGCGTGGAAGGGAACACTGAAGCTTTCTTT
CASVEGNTEAFF
>TRBJ2-7|NA|NA|TRBV19
TGTGCCAGTAGTATAGATCCGGACGAGCAGTACTTC
CASSIDPDEQYF
>TRBJ1-2|NA|NA|TRBV23-1
TGCGCCAGCAGTCTTATTGCAGCCGCTAACTATGGCTACACCTTC
CASSLIAAANYGYTF
>TRBJ2-1|TRBD2|NA|TRBV10-3
TGTGCCATCAGTGGCGGGAGGAAGGATGAGCAGTTCTTC
CAISGGRKDEQFF
>TRBJ2-2|NA|NA|TRBV9
TGTGCCAGCACCATGGGGAAGCGCACCGGGGAGCTGTTTTTT
CASTMGKRTGELFF
>TRBJ2-7|NA|NA|TRBV29-1
TGCAGCGTGGGGGACATCCCTCCGTACGAGCAGTACTTC
CSVGDIPPYEQYF
>TRBJ2-6|NA|NA|TRBV27
TGTGCCAGCACAATGAGACACGCTGGGGCCAACGTCCTGACTTTC
CASTMRHAGANVLTF
>TRBJ1-2|TRBD1|NA|TRBV9
TGTGCCAGCAGCCTCCCCCAGGGGGAGGACTATGGCTACACCTTC
CASSLPQGEDYGYTF
>TRBJ2-1|TRBD2|NA|TRBV18
TGTGCCAGCTCACCGACAGGGCTGACTAGCGGGACGTACAATGAGCAGTTCTTC
CASSPTGLTSGTYNEQFF
>TRBJ2-1|NA|NA|TRBV19
TGTGCCAGTAGTCCCGGGCGTAATGAGCAGTTCTTC
CASSPGRNEQFF
>TRBJ2-3|TRBD2|NA|TRBV27
TGTGCCAGCAGTTTATTCGGGACTAGCGGCACAGATACGCAGTATTTT
CASSLFGTSGTDTQYF
>TRBJ2-1|NA|NA|TRBV28
TGTGCCAGCAGTCCCTCCAATAATGAGCAGTTCTTC
CASSPSNNEQFF
>TRBJ2-4|TRBD2|NA|TRBV14
TGTGCCAGCAGCCCGACCTCGGGGGGTCGAGTTTTAAACATTCAGTACTTC
CASSPTSGGRVLNIQYF
>TRBJ1-4|TRBD1|NA|TRBV28
TGTGCCAGCAGCCCCACCACGGGACAGCCAAATGAAAAACTGTTTTTT
CASSPTTGQPNEKLFF
>TRBJ2-5|TRBD2|NA|TRBV4-1
TGCGCCAGCAGCCAAGGGGGGGCTAGCGGGGGACGTGAGACCCAGTACTTC
CASSQGGASGGRETQYF
>TRBJ2-5|NA|NA|TRBV18
TGTGCCAGCTCAAACGCGGACGGCGAGACCCAGTACTTC
CASSNADGETQYF
>TRBJ2-2|TRBD1|NA|TRBV5-1
TGCGCCAGCAGCACGGACAGGTCGACTCCTGTCGGCGGGGAGCTGTTTTTT
CASSTDRSTPVGGELFF
>TRBJ1-2|NA|NA|TRBV11-2
TGTGCCAGCAGCTTGAGTAGAGACAACTATGGCTACACCTTC
CASSLSRDNYGYTF
>TRBJ2-3|NA|NA|TRBV27
TGTGCCAGCAGTTTTCTGGGGGCGTCAGATACGCAGTATTTT
CASSFLGASDTQYF
>TRBJ2-3|NA|NA|TRBV2
TGTGCCAGCGCCCCAGCCACCGGGGACCTCTCCGATACGCAGTATTTT
CASAPATGDLSDTQYF
>TRBJ2-7|TRBD2|NA|TRBV19
TGTGCCAGTAGCCCGTTGACTAGCGGAAGGACCTACGAGCAGTACTTC
CASSPLTSGRTYEQYF
>TRBJ2-1|TRBD1|NA|TRBV7-9
TGTGCCAGCAGCTTTCAGGACAGGGGGCTCGGTGAGCAGTTCTTC
CASSFQDRGLGEQFF
>TRBJ2-7|NA|NA|TRBV9
TGTGCCAGCAGCGTAGGAGGGGATGCCTACGAGCAGTACTTC
CASSVGGDAYEQYF
>TRBJ1-3|NA|NA|TRBV10-3
TGTGCCATCATAGAACAGGCCAAGGGAAACACCATATATTTT
CAIIEQAKGNTIYF
>TRBJ2-7|TRBD1|NA|TRBV19
TGTGCCAGTAGTGCCAACGGACAGGGGGTAACCTACGAGCAGTACTTC
CASSANGQGVTYEQYF
>TRBJ2-2|NA|NA|TRBV27
TGTGCCAGCAGTTTATCCAGGATCCCCACCGGGGAGCTGTTTTTT
CASSLSRIPTGELFF
>TRBJ1-5|TRBD1|few|TRBV30
TGTGCCTGGAGGGTGCGGACAGGGAGCAATCAGCCCCAGCATTTT
CAWRVRTGSNQPQHF
>TRBJ1-5|NA|NA|TRBV28
TGTGCCAGCAGTTTCAGGGATTATAGCAATCAGCCCCAGCATTTT
CASSFRDYSNQPQHF